Below are 18 T cell receptor beta chains sequenced from a single sample in a study of T-cell reconstitution after alpha-beta-depleted transplantation in children. A library of TCRbeta sequences, prepared with unique molecular identifiers, was generated. TCRdb re-called the PCR reads with MiXCR, one entry per CDR3 protein. The table lists fewer than 700,000 distinct CDR3 sequences, roughly 23% of them singletons. Sequenced here: PBMCs, mostly from graft donor cells, sampled 360 days after TCRalphabeta/CD19-depleted stem cell transplant. All receptors come from a boy younger than two who had a stem cell transplant for acute myeloid leukemia, so the T cells may come from the graft donor.

Only a few counts were recorded for this clonotype. This rearrangement joins TRBV4-2 to TRBJ1-1, with D unresolved. The V end was cut by 2 bases, the J end by 2 bases, with 12 bases between. The CDR3 has 15 residues. Germline CDR1 is LGHNA and CDR2 is YNFKEQ. The DNA of the CDR3 is TGTGCCAGCAGCCAACCAGAGACACCTAACACTGAAGCTTTCTTT. Protein product: CASSQPETPNTEAFF.

This clonotype was seen a handful of times. The chain is built from TRBV6-1 and TRBJ2-7; 7 bases are a match to TRBD1. The germline V gene encodes CDR1 MNHNS and CDR2 SASEGT. J was trimmed by 3 bases and V by 6 bases; bases with no gene match: 5. The CDR3 totals 13 residues. The CDR3 DNA reads TGTGCCAGCAGACCGGGACAGAACTACGAGCAGTACGTC. Translated, it gives CASRPGQNYEQYV.

V and J are TRBV10-2 and TRBJ2-3; TRBD2 matches 14 bases. V dropped 7 bases and J dropped 4; count of bases not matched to a gene: 4. This CDR3 has 15 residues. Germline CDR1 reads WSHSY; CDR2 reads SAAADI. In DNA form, the CDR3 reads TGCGCCAGCACCCGACTAGCGGGGGGGTCAGATACGCAGTATTTT. This codes for CASTRLAGGSDTQYF.

A remark on this clonotype: No conserved phenylalanine or tryptophan ends this CDR3, so it is likely a read error. DNA of the CDR3: TGTGCCAGCAGTTTGAGCCACACTTACACAGATACGCAGTATTAT. Its protein product is CASSLSHTYTDTQYY. The chain employs TRBV12-3 or TRBV12-4 and TRBJ2-3; D not certain. Trimming stripped 3 bases from V and 2 bases from J, with 12 bases between. The CDR3 covers 15 residues.

This clonotype was seen repeatedly, ten times or more. This chain joins TRBV25-1 and TRBJ2-1; 13 nucleotides agree with TRBD2. J lost 6 bases, V lost 1 base, and 15 bases had no gene match. CDR1 and CDR2 (germline): MGHDK, SYGVNS. CDR3 length equals 20 residues. CDR3 in amino acids: CASSESADITSGGAPNEQFF. Written as DNA, the CDR3 is TGTGCCAGCAGTGAATCGGCGGACATAACTAGCGGGGGGGCCCCCAATGAGCAGTTCTTC.

The V gene is TRBV3-1, the J gene TRBJ2-7, with D possibly called TRBD1 or TRBD2 (5 bases each). Trimming shortened V by 4 bases and J by 3 bases, and 16 bases separated the two germline ends. CDR1 LGHDT and CDR2 YNNKEL come from the germline V gene (reference sequence). CDR3 length: 15 amino acids. CDR3 loop: CASSPGPSSNYEQYF. The CDR3 nucleotides are TGTGCCAGCAGCCCGGGACCTTCTTCCAACTACGAGCAGTACTTC.

The chain combines TRBV10-3 with TRBJ2-5, with 7 bases lining up with TRBD2. Germline V gene data show CDR1 as ENHRY and CDR2 as SYGVKD. With 4 bases clipped from V and 1 base from J, the junction kept 3 bases outside the gene matches. The CDR3 covers 14 residues. Written as DNA, the CDR3 is TGTGCCATCAGTGGCGGGGGAGGCCAAGAGACCCAGTACTTC. Translating gives CAISGGGGQETQYF.

This clonotype appeared many times. The rearrangement links TRBV20-1 to TRBJ2-5; 10 positions match TRBD2. Germline CDR1 reads DFQATT; CDR2 reads SNEGSKA (reference sequence). V lost 0 bases and J lost 2; bases outside the gene matches: 6. The CDR3 totals 16 residues. The CDR3 protein is CSARDPLAGDQETQYF. The CDR3, as DNA: TGCAGTGCTAGAGATCCCCTAGCGGGGGATCAAGAGACCCAGTACTTC.

This clonotype has at least ten counts. This chain joins TRBV4-1 and TRBJ2-1; D uncertain. This CDR3 spans 15 amino acids. Germline CDR1 and CDR2: MGHRA and YSYEKL. The V end lost 0 bases, the J end lost 8 bases, and 14 bases lay between the germline ends. CDR3 nucleotides: TGCGCCAGCAGCCAAGATAGCCTGGGTGCCGATGAGCAGTTCTTC. This gives the protein CASSQDSLGADEQFF.

This clonotype came up a few times. This chain connects TRBV20-1 to TRBJ2-7; D is ambiguous. The CDR3 totals 17 residues. The V and J ends lost 1 base and 4 bases respectively, with 23 bases between them. From germline, CDR1 is DFQATT and CDR2 SNEGSKA (reference sequence). CDR3 in DNA: TGCAGTGCTAGAGTGGAGAGGCAACCTGGGCACTGGTACGAGCAGTACTTC. Its translation is CSARVERQPGHWYEQYF.

The gene calls are TRBV5-1 and TRBJ2-1; 8 bases map to TRBD1. The J segment lost 8 bases and the V segment lost 6 bases, leaving 25 bases of the junction unmatched. This CDR3 contains 19 residues. In germline, CDR1 is SGHRS, CDR2 YFSETQ. The CDR3: CASIGVPEDREQSGDEQFF. As DNA, the CDR3 is TGCGCCAGCATTGGTGTTCCCGAGGACAGGGAGCAAAGTGGCGATGAGCAGTTCTTC.

This clonotype came up many times. The V and J genes are TRBV5-1 and TRBJ1-4; maybe TRBD1 (5 bases). V was pared by 6 bases and J by 5 bases, with 14 bases between. Germline values: CDR1 SGHRS, CDR2 YFSETQ. The CDR3 runs 14 residues. CDR3 loop: CASKEGPRNEKLFF. DNA of the CDR3: TGCGCCAGCAAAGAGGGACCGAGAAATGAAAAACTGTTTTTT.

This clonotype was observed at least ten times. The CDR3 here is CASSLGSGIEQFF. In DNA, the CDR3 is TGTGCCAGCAGTTTAGGATCTGGGATTGAGCAGTTCTTC. The V gene is TRBV12-3 or TRBV12-4, the J gene TRBJ2-1; the D is unclear. V dropped 1 base and J dropped 9 bases, with 10 bases sitting between them. The CDR3 extends over 13 amino acids.

J is TRBJ2-7 and V is TRBV6-2 or TRBV6-3; tentatively, D is TRBD1 (6 bases). Germline CDR1 and CDR2: MNHEY and SVGEGT. The CDR3 spans 14 residues. The V gene lost 6 bases and the J gene lost 3 bases, with 15 bases spanning the gap. The CDR3 nucleotides read TGTGCCAGCAGGGGGTTACAGGGTCGCTACGAGCAGTACGTC. Translating gives CASRGLQGRYEQYV.

This clonotype came up a few times. The chain links TRBV20-1 to TRBJ2-2; maybe TRBD1 (6 bases). Looked up from germline, CDR1 is DFQATT and CDR2 is SNEGSKA (reference sequence). The V end was cut by 0 bases, the J end by 0 bases, with 20 bases between. CDR3 length: 19 amino acids. The CDR3 DNA is TGCAGTGCTAGAGAGAGATACCCGGGACATTTGACGAACACCGGGGAGCTGTTTTTT. Its protein product is CSARERYPGHLTNTGELFF.

The CDR3 region has the DNA TGCGCCAGCAGCTCGGTCAGGACAGCTACCGGTAGGAGTGAGACCCAGTACTTC. Amino acids: CASSSVRTATGRSETQYF. The rearrangement links TRBV5-1 to TRBJ2-5, with D perhaps TRBD1 (6 bases). V was shortened by 3 bases and J by 5 bases, with 26 bases between the two germline ends. Germline loops: CDR1 SGHRS, CDR2 YFSETQ. This CDR3 is 18 amino acids long.

The chain is built from TRBV25-1 and TRBJ1-2; 7 positions match TRBD1. The CDR3 spans 12 residues. The V gene end was trimmed by 7 bases and the J gene end by 7 bases; junction bases not matched to a gene: 6. Germline V gives CDR1 MGHDK, CDR2 SYGVNS. The CDR3 loop reads CASTKGAGGYTF. In nucleotides, the CDR3 is TGTGCCAGCACGAAGGGGGCAGGTGGCTACACCTTC.

This clonotype was recorded a few times. The genes are TRBV20-1 and TRBJ2-7, with a possible D match to TRBD2 (6 bases). Between the trimmed V and J ends, which lost 6 bases and 5 bases, there was a span of 17 bases. Per germline, CDR1 DFQATT and CDR2 SNEGSKA (reference sequence). This CDR3 spans 13 amino acids. CDR3 loop: CSALGRAGNEQYF. The DNA of the CDR3 is TGCAGTGCACTAGGCAGGGCGGGGAACGAGCAGTACTTC.